Listed below are T cell receptor beta chains from one sample, sequenced in a study of breast tumors, draining lymph nodes, adjacent tissues. One entry per CDR3 protein, called by TCRdb with MiXCR from the multiplex PCR reads. Counted here are just under 65,000 distinct CDR3 sequences, roughly 50% occurring once; the ten biggest clones make up roughly 18%. The material sequenced was breast tumor tissue. The receptors here all came from a female donor with breast cancer. Some clones in this sample may be carry-over from other donors' samples. CDR3s include the opening cysteine and the closing phenylalanine or tryptophan. The D gene is left open where the match is weak. Size values are once, few and many counts, or a class for expanded clones, and some rows have none.

>TRBJ2-7|.|.|TRBV6-6
TGTGCCAGCAGAGTAGCGTGGGAGCAGTACTTC
CASRVAWEQYF
>TRBJ2-7|.|.|TRBV11-2
TGTGCCAGCAGCACCCGGACGGCTTTCGAGCAGCACTTC
CASSTRTAFEQHF
>TRBJ2-5|.|TRBD2|TRBV10-3
TGTGCCATCAGTGACGGGACTAGCGGACAAGAGACCCAGTACTTC
CAISDGTSGQETQYF
>TRBJ1-5|many|.|TRBV6-2/TRBV6-3
TGTGCCAGCAGCTCGGGTTCCCCTAGGACCCAGCATTTT
CASSSGSPRTQHF
>TRBJ2-5|.|TRBD2|TRBV4-3
TGCGCCAGCAGCCCCACTAGCGGGAGGATGCAAGAGACCCAGTACTTC
CASSPTSGRMQETQYF
>TRBJ2-7|.|TRBD1|TRBV7-9
TGTGCCAGCAGCCCCCCGGCCGGACAGGGTCGCGAGCAGTACTTC
CASSPPAGQGREQYF
>TRBJ2-1|many|TRBD2|TRBV27
TGTGCCAGCAGGGACTCGGCGGGAGTGGGTGAGCAGTTCTTC
CASRDSAGVGEQFF
>TRBJ2-2|.|TRBD2|TRBV7-2
TGTGCCAGCAGCTTAGTTTCTGGCGGGAGTATTACCGGGGAGCTGTTTTTT
CASSLVSGGSITGELFF
>TRBJ1-5|.|.|TRBV20-1
TGCAGTGCTAGAAAGGGGTACGTGAGCAATCAGCCCCAGCATTTT
CSARKGYVSNQPQHF
>TRBJ2-6|.|.|TRBV9
TGTGCCAGCAGCGAGGAGGGGGGTACTGGGGCCAACGTCCTGACTTTC
CASSEEGGTGANVLTF
>TRBJ1-5|.|.|TRBV2
TGTGCCAGCAGTACGGACGGCAATCAGCCCCAGCATTTT
CASSTDGNQPQHF
>TRBJ2-1|many|.|TRBV20-1
TGCAGTGCTAGACCCCCAGGCAGCTCTTCCCTCTACAATGAGCAGTTCTTC
CSARPPGSSSLYNEQFF
>TRBJ1-4|.|.|TRBV6-5
TGTGCCAGCAGCGCTACAGGGTTAAATAATGAAAAACTGTTTTTT
CASSATGLNNEKLFF
>TRBJ2-3|.|.|TRBV20-1
TGCAGTGGAGGATTTCAGGATACGCAGTCCTTC
CSGGFQDTQSF
>TRBJ1-1|few|.|TRBV5-4
TGTGCCAGCAGCACCGGACGGGGTTGGGGCGCTGAAGCTTTCTTT
CASSTGRGWGAEAFF
>TRBJ2-7|many|TRBD2|TRBV12-3/TRBV12-4
TGTGCCAGCAGTACGCGCGGGGGGGGCAGCTCCTACGAGCAGTACTTC
CASSTRGGGSSYEQYF
>TRBJ1-5|few|.|TRBV12-3/TRBV12-4
TGTGCCAGTAGTTCCCTGGAGGGGAGGGGCTTCTATCAGCCCCAGCATTTT
CASSSLEGRGFYQPQHF
>TRBJ2-3|.|TRBD2|TRBV6-1
TGTGCCAGCAGTGCCCTAACCAGCGGGGGGGCCACCGGGGATACGCAGTATTTT
CASSALTSGGATGDTQYF
>TRBJ2-5|.|.|TRBV20-1
TGCAGCGTTCTACCTTATGAAGGACTAAGCCTCGTTACGGAGACCCAGTACTTC
CSVLPYEGLSLVTETQYF
>TRBJ1-5|once|.|TRBV7-3
TGTGCCAGCAGCCCCGGGGGGGGAGGTCAGCCCCAGCATTTT
CASSPGGGGQPQHF
>TRBJ1-5|.|.|TRBV6-1
TGTGCCAGCAGTGACGGAGGGACGGGACTTAGCAATCAGCCCCAGCATTTT
CASSDGGTGLSNQPQHF
>TRBJ2-7|many|TRBD1|TRBV18
TGTGCCAGCTCACCACCAAACAGGGGCAGGTACGAGCAGTACTTC
CASSPPNRGRYEQYF
>TRBJ1-1|.|.|TRBV6-2/TRBV6-3
TGTGCCAGCAGCTCCCGTGGGGGGCGAGACACTGAAGCTTTCTTT
CASSSRGGRDTEAFF
>TRBJ2-3|medium-sized|.|TRBV12-3/TRBV12-4
TGTGCCAGCAGGCGGGACACAGTATCGCAGTATTTT
CASRRDTVSQYF
>TRBJ1-5|few|.|TRBV20-1
TGCAGTGCTAGAACCGGACTAGCGGGGCAAGAGACCCAGCATTTT
CSARTGLAGQETQHF
>TRBJ2-2|.|TRBD1|TRBV6-1
TGTGCCACCCGGACAGGAGCGAACACCGGGGAGCTGTTTTTT
CATRTGANTGELFF
>TRBJ2-1|.|TRBD2|TRBV25-1
TGTGCCAGCAGTTCCCCCCCCGGACTAGCGGAGCAGTTCTTC
CASSSPPGLAEQFF
>TRBJ1-5|.|.|TRBV7-3
TGTGCCAGCAGCCGATCGGTTGGTCAGCCCCAGCATTTT
CASSRSVGQPQHF
>TRBJ2-3|.|.|TRBV9
TGTGCCAGCAGCGTCCGAGACACAGATACGCAGTATTTT
CASSVRDTDTQYF
>TRBJ1-2|many|.|TRBV6-5
TGTGCCAGCAGTTACGGACAGAGTGGCTACACCTTC
CASSYGQSGYTF
>TRBJ2-7|once|.|TRBV20-1
TGCAGTGCTAAGGGTAGCGACTCCTCCCAGTACTTC
CSAKGSDSSQYF
>TRBJ1-5|.|TRBD1|TRBV19
TGTGCCAGTAAGGACAGGGGGAATCAGCCCCAGCATTTT
CASKDRGNQPQHF
>TRBJ1-5|.|TRBD1|TRBV2
TGTGCCACCAGGGGGCAATCTTATCAGCCCCAGCATTTT
CATRGQSYQPQHF
>TRBJ2-2|.|.|TRBV7-2
TGTGCCAGCAGCTTAGGGGGGGTGAACACCGGGGAGCTGTTTTTT
CASSLGGVNTGELFF
>TRBJ1-2|once|TRBD1|TRBV7-2
TGTGCCAGCAGCTTCTCCGGGACAGGTTATGGCTACACCTTC
CASSFSGTGYGYTF
>TRBJ1-1|many|.|TRBV15
TGTGCCACCAGCAGGGAGAACACTGAAGCTTTCTTT
CATSRENTEAFF
>TRBJ2-1|many|.|TRBV4-3
TGCGCCAGCAGCCAAGATCAGGTCAGGGGCGGAGGGAGGAATGAGCAGTTCTTC
CASSQDQVRGGGRNEQFF
>TRBJ2-5|.|.|TRBV7-2
TGTGCCAGCAGCTTACTACGGGAGACCCAGTACTTC
CASSLLRETQYF
>TRBJ2-1|.|.|TRBV19
TGTGCCAGTACCACAGGCGTCGGTACCTACAATGAGCAGTTCTTC
CASTTGVGTYNEQFF
>TRBJ2-7|.|.|TRBV2
TGTGCCAGCTCACTAGCTGGAGGAACAAAGGAGTACTTC
CASSLAGGTKEYF
>TRBJ2-7|many|.|TRBV6-5
TGTGCCAGCAGTCACTCGGCCGACTTGGGGTTCTACGAGCAGTACTTC
CASSHSADLGFYEQYF
>TRBJ1-2|many|TRBD1|TRBV20-1
TGCAGTGCTAGAGGGGGGGACAGTATTAAATCAAAAAACTATGGCTACACCTTC
CSARGGDSIKSKNYGYTF
>TRBJ2-3|many|TRBD2|TRBV7-3
TGTGCCAGCAGCTCTCGGACTAGCGGGAGTACAGATACGCAGTATTTT
CASSSRTSGSTDTQYF
>TRBJ2-1|.|.|TRBV7-2
TGTGCCAGCAGCTCCAGCTGGGATGAGCAGTTCTTC
CASSSSWDEQFF
>TRBJ2-7|many|TRBD2|TRBV6-1
TGTGCCAGCAGGGAAACTAGCGCCAACTACGAGCAGTACTTC
CASRETSANYEQYF
>TRBJ2-1|.|TRBD2|TRBV29-1
TGCAGCGTTGAAGGGACTAGCGGGAGTGTTGGCAATGAGCAGTTCTTC
CSVEGTSGSVGNEQFF
>TRBJ2-3|.|.|TRBV15
TGTGCCACCTCGGGGGTGGCAGATACGCAGTATTTT
CATSGVADTQYF
>TRBJ1-2|once|.|TRBV20-1
TGCAGTGGAAAGTTGATCGGCGGCTATGGCTACACCTTC
CSGKLIGGYGYTF
>TRBJ1-6|.|.|TRBV7-8
TGTGCCAGCAGCCTCCTCAATTCACCCCTCCACTTT
CASSLLNSPLHF
>TRBJ2-5|.|.|TRBV12-3/TRBV12-4
TGTGCCAGCAGCACCAGGGACACCCGGGGAGCGGGGGAGACCCAGTACTTC
CASSTRDTRGAGETQYF
>TRBJ2-5|many|.|TRBV2
TGTGCCAGCAGTCGGAGCGGTGCCCAAGAGACCCAGTACTTC
CASSRSGAQETQYF
>TRBJ1-5|.|.|TRBV7-8
TGTGCCAGCAGCTTAGCTTCCCGCAGGGATCAGCCCCAGCATTTT
CASSLASRRDQPQHF
>TRBJ2-1|many|.|TRBV7-9
TGTGCCAGCAGCTTGTATGGGGATGAGCAGTTCTTC
CASSLYGDEQFF